This paragraph reports one T cell receptor beta chain. What it recognizes is unknown. This entry is derived from a study of OX40 agonist ivuxolimab in advanced cancers. Deletions cut 3 bases from V and 1 base from J, with 11 bases between. There are 15 residues in the CDR3. In germline, CDR1 is MNHEY, CDR2 SVGAGI. Study-level findings and limits: Not determined was the antigen specificity of the expanded peripheral T cells. Dosing at 0.1 to 3.0 mg/kg was accompanied by clonal expansion of CD4+ and CD8+ blood T cells by week 6.

The method was immunoSEQ multiplex PCR; TCRdb's version includes in-frame clones alone and lacks a portion of them. Of 70,000 or so clones listed, 91% were seen once; the top ten hold about 14%. The specimen was CD4+ or CD8+ T cells sorted from blood, collected in a trial of the OX40 agonist ivuxolimab. The chain uses TRBV6-5 and TRBJ2-3; perhaps TRBD2 as D (6 bases). This receptor was identified in an adult with an advanced solid tumor such as melanoma, head and neck, liver or kidney cancer. CDR3 sequence: CASSYEGGGTDTQYF. In nucleotides, the CDR3 is TGTGCCAGCAGTTATGAAGGAGGGGGCACAGATACGCAGTATTTT.